Presented here are 30 T cell receptor beta chains from one specimen sequenced in a study of blood T cell repertoires in COVID-19. Sequencing used immunoSEQ multiplex PCR; TCRdb keeps in-frame clones, though not all of them. The sample has some 180,000 clones; 70% to 90% are singletons. Sequenced: peripheral blood. These receptors came from a man in his 70s with active or convalescent COVID-19.

The chain is built from TRBV4-3 and TRBJ1-3; D may be TRBD1 (6 bases). V lost 4 bases and J 2 bases, leaving 15 bases between the germline ends. The CDR3 is made up of 16 amino acids. CDR1 LGHNA and CDR2 YSLEER come from the germline V gene. The CDR3: CASSRTSQGTGNTIYF. The DNA of the CDR3 is TGCGCCAGCAGCCGAACCTCCCAGGGGACTGGAAACACCATATATTTT.

V and J are TRBV12-3 or TRBV12-4 and TRBJ1-1, with unresolved D. This CDR3 has 13 residues. Trimming left V 5 bases short and J 3 bases short, with 10 bases between. Here the CDR3 reads CASSESRDTEAFF. CDR3 DNA: TGTGCCAGCAGTGAGTCCCGGGACACTGAAGCTTTCTTT.

The rearrangement uses TRBV5-1 and TRBJ2-3, with a possible D match to TRBD1 (6 bases). The CDR3 extends over 17 amino acids. Germline V gene sequence: CDR1 SGHRS, CDR2 YFSETQ. Trimming took off 0 bases at V and 1 base at J, with 15 bases between the two ends. The CDR3 is CASSLAPGAGGTDTQYF. DNA for the CDR3: TGCGCCAGCAGCTTGGCCCCCGGAGCAGGGGGCACAGATACGCAGTATTTT.

CDR3 DNA sequence: TGTGCCAGCAGCCAAGGGAGGGTTAGGGCCTCCCACTATGGCTACACCTTC. This translates into CASSQGRVRASHYGYTF. The chain combines TRBV14 with TRBJ1-2; D not resolved. The CDR3 has 17 residues. Deletions cut 1 base from V and 3 bases from J, with 18 bases between. Germline lookup yields CDR1 SGHDN and CDR2 FVKESK.

The gene calls are TRBV10-3 and TRBJ1-1; D is perhaps TRBD1 (6 bases). This CDR3 spans 13 amino acids. V was cut by 5 bases and J by 1 base, with 8 bases left in between. Germline CDR1 and CDR2: ENHRY and SYGVKD. The DNA for the CDR3 is TGTGCCATCAGTCGGACAGCGAACACTGAAGCTTTCTTT. This gives the protein CAISRTANTEAFF.

This clone was found once. The chain links TRBV7-2 to TRBJ1-4, with 7 bases aligning to TRBD1. This CDR3 has 15 residues. The germline V gene encodes CDR1 SGHTA and CDR2 FQGNSA. Trimming removed 5 bases from V and 5 bases from J; junction bases left unmatched: 8. CDR3 coding DNA: TGTGCCAGCAGCCAGTCAGGGGGGCCCAATGAAAAACTGTTTTTT. It specifies CASSQSGGPNEKLFF.

The V gene is TRBV9, the J gene TRBJ1-3; 9 bases map to TRBD1. The CDR3 totals 17 residues. J lost 2 bases, V lost 4 bases, and 10 bases had no gene match. Germline CDR1 reads SGDLS; CDR2 reads YYNGEE. The DNA of the CDR3 is TGTGCCAGCAGCTCAAGTGGGACAGGGAGTACTGGAAACACCATATATTTT. Its translation is CASSSSGTGSTGNTIYF.

The chain combines TRBV6-2 or TRBV6-3 with TRBJ1-6; D gene unclear. CDR3 length: 15 residues. Germline V gives CDR1 MNHEY, CDR2 SVGEGT. V was shortened by 2 bases and J by 4 bases, with 9 bases between the two germline ends. CDR3 residues: CASSYETVYNSPLHF. In nucleotides, the CDR3 is TGTGCCAGCAGTTACGAAACAGTTTATAATTCACCCCTCCACTTT.

Only one count was recorded for this clone. Here the CDR3 DNA reads TGTGCCAGCAGCCGAGGACAGGGGGCCCAGCCCCAGCATTTT. This codes for CASSRGQGAQPQHF. V is TRBV6-2 or TRBV6-3 and J is TRBJ1-5; the match to TRBD1 covers 11 bases. CDR1 MNHEY and CDR2 SVGEGT come from the germline V gene. This CDR3 is built from 14 residues. The junction had 5 bases not matched to a gene; V was cut back by 6 bases and J by 7 bases.

V and J are TRBV7-2 and TRBJ2-6, with TRBD2 matching over 7 bases. Per the germline V gene, CDR1 is SGHTA and CDR2 is FQGNSA. This CDR3 region has 14 residues. J was trimmed by 3 bases and V by 4 bases; bases with no gene match: 0. This CDR3 reads CASSSSGGANVLTF. Here the CDR3 DNA reads TGTGCCAGCAGCTCTAGCGGTGGGGCCAACGTCCTGACTTTC.

The gene calls are TRBV24-1 and TRBJ1-5; D gene ambiguous. CDR3 length equals 13 residues. V shed 9 bases and J shed 2 bases, with 10 bases lying between them. The germline V gene encodes CDR1 KGHDR and CDR2 SFDVKD. The CDR3 here is CATAGSGNQPQHF. The CDR3 nucleotides read TGTGCCACCGCGGGATCGGGCAATCAGCCCCAGCATTTT.

The V gene is TRBV18, the J gene TRBJ1-2, with no clear D. The V gene's germline CDR1 is KGHSH and CDR2 LQKENI. The CDR3 covers 15 residues. V lost 4 bases to trimming and J lost 6 bases, with 18 bases between them. Here the CDR3 reads CASSLTTYPGDGYTF. CDR3 coding DNA: TGTGCCAGCTCACTCACGACCTACCCCGGGGATGGCTACACCTTC.

This CDR3 is CASSLTGLAGHTGELFF. The CDR3 DNA follows: TGTGCCAGCAGCCTGACTGGACTAGCGGGGCACACCGGGGAGCTGTTTTTT. J is TRBJ2-2 and V is TRBV5-4; 12 bases fit TRBD2. The J segment lost 3 bases and the V segment lost 4 bases, leaving 7 bases of the junction unmatched. Germline assignment: CDR1 SGHNT and CDR2 YYREEE (reference sequence). The CDR3 is 17 amino acids.

J is TRBJ1-2 and V is TRBV9; 8 bases fit TRBD1. V lost 2 bases, J lost 3 bases, and 6 bases stayed unmatched. The germline CDR1 and CDR2 sequences are SGDLS and YYNGEE. There are 15 residues in the CDR3. The CDR3 protein is CASSVSGGRDYGYTF. CDR3 DNA sequence: TGTGCCAGCAGCGTTTCAGGGGGCCGGGACTATGGCTACACCTTC.

The chain has TRBV5-1 and TRBJ1-4; D remains unclear. CDR1 SGHRS and CDR2 YFSETQ come from the germline V gene. The V gene lost 4 bases and the J gene lost 0 bases, with 19 bases spanning the gap. The CDR3 contains 18 residues. In nucleotides, the CDR3 is TGCGCCAGCAGCCCCCTTTCCGGGAGCCCTGCAACTAATGAAAAACTGTTTTTT. Translation: CASSPLSGSPATNEKLFF.

V gene TRBV9 combines with J gene TRBJ1-1; 7 bases line up with TRBD1. Germline V gene lookup returns CDR1 SGDLS and CDR2 YYNGEE. Trimming removed 4 bases from V and 2 bases from J; junction bases left unmatched: 5. The CDR3 is made up of 14 amino acids. CDR3 nucleotide sequence: TGTGCCAGCAGCCAAGACAGGGCAAACACTGAAGCTTTCTTT. Translation: CASSQDRANTEAFF. The full variable domain, with the rest looked up from reference TRBV9 and TRBJ1-1, is DSGVTQTPKHLITATGQRVTLRCSPRSGDLSVYWYQQSLDQGLQFLIQYYNGEERAKGNILERFSAQQFPDLHSELNLSSLELGDSALYFCASSQDRANTEAFFGQGTRLTVV.

The chain recombines TRBV19 with TRBJ1-5, with D possibly being TRBD1 (5 bases). CDR1 and CDR2 from the germline V gene are LNHDA and SQIVND (reference sequence). The CDR3 runs to 11 residues. V was cut by 6 bases and J by 9 bases, with 9 bases left in between. The CDR3 nucleotides read TGTGCCAGTAGCCTCGGGGGGCCCCAGCATTTT. It encodes CASSLGGPQHF.

The chain couples TRBV19 to TRBJ1-6; TRBD1 is a possible D gene (6 bases). The CDR3 loop spans 16 amino acids. Germline values: CDR1 LNHDA, CDR2 SQIVND (reference sequence). The V end was cut by 6 bases, the J end by 4 bases, with 16 bases between. The CDR3 bases are TGTGCCAGTAGATCCGGGACAACCAGTTATAATTCACCCCTCCACTTT. Protein: CASRSGTTSYNSPLHF.

For the CDR3, the DNA is TGTGCCAGCAGCTTATCCAGGACAGGGGGAGAGACCCAGTACTTC. Residues: CASSLSRTGGETQYF. V gene TRBV7-7 combines with J gene TRBJ2-5, with 10 bases aligning to TRBD1. The CDR3 contains 15 residues. From germline, CDR1 is SSHAT and CDR2 FNYEAQ (reference sequence). Trimming at V came to 2 bases and at J to 4 bases, leaving 4 bases not matched to a gene.

This clone was recorded a few times. This chain connects TRBV9 to TRBJ2-1, with 9 bases lining up with TRBD2. The CDR3 has 13 amino acids. Germline CDR1 reads SGDLS; CDR2 reads YYNGEE. V shed 4 bases and J 10 bases; nucleotides not matched to a gene: 6. The CDR3 region is CASSPWTSDEQFF. The CDR3 nucleotides read TGTGCCAGCAGCCCTTGGACTAGCGACGAGCAGTTCTTC.

There are a few counts of this clone. J is TRBJ1-2 and V is TRBV9; TRBD1 aligns across 10 bases. CDR3 length: 14 amino acids. Trimming took 2 bases from V and 4 from J; bases not matched to a gene: 2. Looked up from germline, CDR1 is SGDLS and CDR2 is YYNGEE. CDR3 protein: CASSVTGGGYGYTF. DNA for the CDR3: TGTGCCAGCAGCGTGACAGGGGGCGGCTATGGCTACACCTTC.

This clone came up a few times. This chain connects TRBV5-1 to TRBJ2-1; no clear D gene. The V gene lost 4 bases and the J gene lost 2 bases, with 13 bases spanning the gap. Germline CDR1 and CDR2: SGHRS and YFSETQ. This CDR3 spans 15 amino acids. The CDR3 loop is CASSLGQVTYNEQFF. In DNA, the CDR3 is TGCGCCAGCAGCCTTGGGCAGGTAACCTACAATGAGCAGTTCTTC.

The chain recombines TRBV20-1 with TRBJ1-6, with D maybe TRBD1 (6 bases). This CDR3 contains 16 residues. Germline assignment: CDR1 DFQATT and CDR2 SNEGSKA (reference sequence). The V and J ends lost 3 bases and 4 bases respectively, with 16 bases between them. CDR3 region: CSASLPGVIYNSPLHF. CDR3 sequence (DNA): TGCAGTGCTAGTCTACCAGGGGTTATTTATAATTCACCCCTCCACTTT.

The DNA for the CDR3 is TGTGCCAGCTCACCACCGGGGGCAGCTGGAGCTGGAAACACCATATATTTT. This translates into CASSPPGAAGAGNTIYF. The chain joins TRBV18 to TRBJ1-3, with D perhaps matching TRBD1 (6 bases). CDR1 and CDR2 from the germline V gene are KGHSH and LQKENI. The V gene lost 0 bases and the J gene lost 2 bases, with 14 bases spanning the gap. The CDR3 loop spans 17 amino acids.

The J gene is TRBJ1-2, the V gene TRBV6-5, with 10 bases matching TRBD1. The V and J ends lost 6 bases and 2 bases, in that order; junction bases with no gene match: 3. This CDR3 has 14 amino acids. From germline, CDR1 is MNHEY and CDR2 SVGAGI. As DNA, the CDR3 is TGTGCCAGCAGGGACAGGGGGACAAACTATGGCTACACCTTC. Its translation is CASRDRGTNYGYTF.

This clone was detected a few times. This chain joins TRBV18 and TRBJ1-5, with TRBD1 as a possible D gene (6 bases). The CDR3 runs 17 residues. V was pared by 1 base and J by 1 base, with 14 bases between. Germline assignment: CDR1 KGHSH and CDR2 LQKENI. CDR3 sequence (DNA): TGTGCCAGCTCACCACAGAGTAGGGGGTTAAGCAATCAGCCCCAGCATTTT. This gives the protein CASSPQSRGLSNQPQHF.

The chain has TRBV3-1 (or the pseudogene TRBV3-2) and TRBJ1-2, with D unclear. V lost 0 bases and J lost 12, with 11 bases in between. Germline V gene sequence: CDR1 LGHDT, CDR2 YNNKEL (reference sequence). The length of the CDR3 is 12 residues. CDR3 protein: CASSQERRSHTF. The CDR3 DNA is TGTGCCAGCAGCCAAGAACGGAGGAGTCACACCTTC.

This chain uses TRBV7-3 with TRBJ2-1; maybe TRBD2 (6 bases). The germline gives CDR1 SGHTA, CDR2 FQGTGA. This CDR3 contains 13 residues. Trimming removed 1 base at V and 10 bases at J, with 11 bases between. The CDR3 DNA is TGTGCCAGCAGCTTAAGTGGAGGGAACGAGCAGTTCTTC. It yields the protein CASSLSGGNEQFF.

This chain uses TRBV19 with TRBJ1-4; possibly TRBD1 for D (5 bases). The CDR3 runs to 13 residues. V was clipped by 3 bases and J by 7 bases, with 9 bases between them. Germline V gives CDR1 LNHDA, CDR2 SQIVND (reference sequence). The CDR3 DNA reads as TGTGCCAGTAGTATGGGCAGGGCTGAAAAACTGTTTTTT. This sequence encodes CASSMGRAEKLFF.

The genes are TRBV18 and TRBJ1-2; 8 bases are shared with TRBD1. This CDR3 has 13 amino acids. With V trimmed by 4 bases and J by 3 bases, 1 base remained unmatched. Germline lookup yields CDR1 KGHSH and CDR2 LQKENI. The CDR3 is CASSQTGDYGYTF. CDR3 DNA: TGTGCCAGCTCACAGACAGGGGACTATGGCTACACCTTC.